The TCR beta chain under discussion was sequenced for a study of T cells in Graves' hyperthyroidism and ophthalmopathy. The study's findings and limits: Before onset, ophthalmopathy was predicted by the model a median roughly 6.8 months earlier. In simple terms, a model built on 13 V-J features told ophthalmopathy apart from stable hyperthyroidism.

RNA transcripts served as the template for amplifying TCR beta CDR3 regions. When the TCR CDR3 underwent first-round RT-PCR, the HTBI primer set was used. A single record per CDR3 protein comes from TCRdb applying MiXCR to the multiplex PCR reads. The sample holds approximately 600,000 distinct CDR3 sequences, 14% seen once. Active moderate-to-severe ophthalmopathy, Clinical Activity Score at least 3, NOSPECS at least 4, under 3 months' duration. Diagnosis relied on clinical symptoms, serum thyroxine and TRAb, thyroid ultrasound and orbital computed tomography. This clonotype was counted only a few times. Antigen unknown. Sequencing was done on a sample of blood. The TCR comes from a young woman with Graves' ophthalmopathy.

The CDR3 region is CATKVQMNTEAFF. CDR3 in DNA: TGTGCCACCAAGGTTCAGATGAACACTGAAGCTTTCTTT. The V call is TRBV6-1, the J call TRBJ1-1; D not certain. CDR3 length: 13 residues. Germline V gene lookup returns CDR1 MNHNS and CDR2 SASEGT. V shed 10 bases and J shed 0 bases, with 12 bases lying between them.